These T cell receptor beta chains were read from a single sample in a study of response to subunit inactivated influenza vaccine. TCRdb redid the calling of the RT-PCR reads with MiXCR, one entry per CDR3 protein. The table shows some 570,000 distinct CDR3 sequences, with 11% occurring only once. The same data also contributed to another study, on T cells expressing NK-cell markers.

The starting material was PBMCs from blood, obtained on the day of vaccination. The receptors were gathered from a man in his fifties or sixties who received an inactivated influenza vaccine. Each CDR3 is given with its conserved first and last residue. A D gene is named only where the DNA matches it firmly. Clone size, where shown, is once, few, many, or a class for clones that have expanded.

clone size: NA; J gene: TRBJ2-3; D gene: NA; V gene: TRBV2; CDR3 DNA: TGTGCCAGCAGTACAGGGACCCCTAAAACAGATACGCAGTATTTT; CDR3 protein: CASSTGTPKTDTQYF
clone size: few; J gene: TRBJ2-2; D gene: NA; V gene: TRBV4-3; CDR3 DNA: TGCGCCAGCAGCCAAGACCCGGCAGGGAACACCGGGGAGCTGTTTTTT; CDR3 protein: CASSQDPAGNTGELFF
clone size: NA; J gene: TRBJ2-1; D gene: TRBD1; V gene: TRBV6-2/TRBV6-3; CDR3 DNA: TGTGCCAGCAGTACCGGGACAGGGGTGGTGCATGAGCAGTTCTTC; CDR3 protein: CASSTGTGVVHEQFF
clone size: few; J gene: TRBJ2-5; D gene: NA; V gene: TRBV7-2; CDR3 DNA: TGTGCCAGCAGCTTATGGCCTGGAGAGACCCAGTACTTC; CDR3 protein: CASSLWPGETQYF
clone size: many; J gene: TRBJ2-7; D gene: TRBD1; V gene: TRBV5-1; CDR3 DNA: TGCGCCAGCAGCTCACAGGGGGAATCCTACGAGCAGTACTTC; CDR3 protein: CASSSQGESYEQYF
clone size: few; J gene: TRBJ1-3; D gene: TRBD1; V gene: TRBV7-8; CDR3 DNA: TGTGCCAGCAGACACAGGGGGCTTGGAAACACCATATATTTT; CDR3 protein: CASRHRGLGNTIYF
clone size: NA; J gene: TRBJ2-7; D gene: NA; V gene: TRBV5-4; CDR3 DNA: TGTGCCAGCAGCTTCCGGGACCTAAGGAGCGAGCAGTACTTC; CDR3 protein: CASSFRDLRSEQYF
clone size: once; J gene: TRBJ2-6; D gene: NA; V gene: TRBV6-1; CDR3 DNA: TGTGCCAGCAGTGAAGTCCCCTCTGGGGCCAACGTCCTGACTTTC; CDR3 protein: CASSEVPSGANVLTF
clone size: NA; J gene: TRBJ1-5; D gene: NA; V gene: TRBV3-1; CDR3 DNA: TGTGCCAGCAGCCAAGACCCAAAGAGTGCGCCCCAGCATTTT; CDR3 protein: CASSQDPKSAPQHF
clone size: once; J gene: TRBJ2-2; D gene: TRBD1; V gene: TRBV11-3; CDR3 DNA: TGTGCCAGCAGCTTCCGGGACAGGGGGTCCGGGGAGCTGTTTTTT; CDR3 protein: CASSFRDRGSGELFF
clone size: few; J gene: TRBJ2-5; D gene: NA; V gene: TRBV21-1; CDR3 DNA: TGTGCCAGCAGCGGCCCCAGGGACCTGTGCGAGGAGACCCAGTACTTC; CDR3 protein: CASSGPRDLCEETQYF
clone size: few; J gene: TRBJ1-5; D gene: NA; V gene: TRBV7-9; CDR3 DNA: TGTGCCAGCAGCGTTGATAGGGCGGGCAATCAGCCCCAGCATTTT; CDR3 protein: CASSVDRAGNQPQHF
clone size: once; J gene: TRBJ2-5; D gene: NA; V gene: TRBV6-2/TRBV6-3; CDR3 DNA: TGTGCCAGCAGTACCCCTCGGGCCATCTGGGGCGAGACCCAGTACTTC; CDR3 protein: CASSTPRAIWGETQYF
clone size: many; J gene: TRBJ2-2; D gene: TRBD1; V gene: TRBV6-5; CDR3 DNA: TGTGCCAGCAGTTACTCATCGTGGCGTCAGGGGGCGTCGGGGGAGCTGTTTTTT; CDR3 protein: CASSYSSWRQGASGELFF
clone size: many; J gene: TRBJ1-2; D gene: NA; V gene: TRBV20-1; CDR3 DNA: TGCAGTGCTAAACCGACCGTCGACTATGGCTACACCTTC; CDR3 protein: CSAKPTVDYGYTF
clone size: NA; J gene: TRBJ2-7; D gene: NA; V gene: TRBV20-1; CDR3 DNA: TGCAGTGCTGGCAGGGGGGGCACCCTCTACGAGCAGTACTTC; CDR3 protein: CSAGRGGTLYEQYF
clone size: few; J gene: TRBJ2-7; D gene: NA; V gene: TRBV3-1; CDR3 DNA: TGTGCCAGCAGCCGAAACCCATCTGACAGTACCGAGCAGTACTTC; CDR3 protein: CASSRNPSDSTEQYF
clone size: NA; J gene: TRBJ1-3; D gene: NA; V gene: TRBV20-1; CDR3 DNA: TGCAGTGCTACCATACGGGACACTGGAAACACCATATATTTT; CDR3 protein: CSATIRDTGNTIYF
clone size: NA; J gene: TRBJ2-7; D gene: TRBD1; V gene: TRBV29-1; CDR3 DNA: TGCAGCGCTAGACAGGGGGACCCTTCCTACGAGCAGTACTTC; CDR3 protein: CSARQGDPSYEQYF
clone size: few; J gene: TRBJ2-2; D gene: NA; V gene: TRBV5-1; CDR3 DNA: TGCGCCAGCAGCTTGAGGCAGGGTAGCACCGGGGAGCTGTTTTTT; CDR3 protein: CASSLRQGSTGELFF